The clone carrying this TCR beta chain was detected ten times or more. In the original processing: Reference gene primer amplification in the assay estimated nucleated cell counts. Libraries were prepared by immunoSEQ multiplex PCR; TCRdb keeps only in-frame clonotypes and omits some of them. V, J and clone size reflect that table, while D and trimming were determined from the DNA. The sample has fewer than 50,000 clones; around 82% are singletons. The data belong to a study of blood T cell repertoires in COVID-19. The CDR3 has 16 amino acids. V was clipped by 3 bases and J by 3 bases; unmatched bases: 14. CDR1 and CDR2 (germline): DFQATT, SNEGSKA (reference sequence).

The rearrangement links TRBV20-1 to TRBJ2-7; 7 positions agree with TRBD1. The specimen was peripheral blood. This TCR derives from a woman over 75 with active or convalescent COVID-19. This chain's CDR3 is CSASGALTGIGYEQYF. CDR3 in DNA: TGCAGTGCTAGTGGGGCTCTGACAGGGATCGGCTACGAGCAGTACTTC.